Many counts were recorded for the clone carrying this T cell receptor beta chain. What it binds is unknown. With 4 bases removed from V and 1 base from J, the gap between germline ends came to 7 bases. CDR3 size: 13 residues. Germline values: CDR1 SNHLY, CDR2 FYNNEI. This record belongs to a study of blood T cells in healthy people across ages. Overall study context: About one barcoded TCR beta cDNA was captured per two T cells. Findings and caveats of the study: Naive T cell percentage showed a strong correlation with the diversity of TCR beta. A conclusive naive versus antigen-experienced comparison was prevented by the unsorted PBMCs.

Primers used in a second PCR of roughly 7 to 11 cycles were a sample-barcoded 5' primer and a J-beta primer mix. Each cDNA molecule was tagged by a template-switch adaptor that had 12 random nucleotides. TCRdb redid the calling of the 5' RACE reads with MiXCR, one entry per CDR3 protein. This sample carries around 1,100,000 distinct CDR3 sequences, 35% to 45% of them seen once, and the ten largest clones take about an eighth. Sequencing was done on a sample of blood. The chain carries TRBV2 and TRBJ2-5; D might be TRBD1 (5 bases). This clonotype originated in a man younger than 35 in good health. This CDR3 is CASSVDSQETQYF. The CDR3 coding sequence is TGTGCCAGCAGTGTAGACAGCCAAGAGACCCAGTACTTC.